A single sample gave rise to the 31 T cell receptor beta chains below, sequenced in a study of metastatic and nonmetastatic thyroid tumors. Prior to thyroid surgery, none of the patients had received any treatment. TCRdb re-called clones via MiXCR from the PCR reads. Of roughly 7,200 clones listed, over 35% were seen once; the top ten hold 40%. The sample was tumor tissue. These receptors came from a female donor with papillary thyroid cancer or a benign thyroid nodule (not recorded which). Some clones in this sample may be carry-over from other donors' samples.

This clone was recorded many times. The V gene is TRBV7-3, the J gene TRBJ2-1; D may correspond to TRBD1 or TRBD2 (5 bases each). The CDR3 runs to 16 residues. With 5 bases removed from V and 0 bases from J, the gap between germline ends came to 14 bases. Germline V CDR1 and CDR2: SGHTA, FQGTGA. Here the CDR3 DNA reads TGTGCCAGCAGCACCGATGGGGGTTCCTCCTACAATGAGCAGTTCTTC. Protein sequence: CASSTDGGSSYNEQFF.

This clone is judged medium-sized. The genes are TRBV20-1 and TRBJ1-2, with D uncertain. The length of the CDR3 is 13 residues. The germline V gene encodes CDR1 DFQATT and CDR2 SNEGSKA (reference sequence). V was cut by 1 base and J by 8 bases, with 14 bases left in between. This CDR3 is CSARGSTGIGYTF. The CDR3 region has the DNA TGCAGTGCTAGAGGCTCTACTGGAATAGGCTACACCTTC.

The CDR3 loop reads CASSPQDGYEQYF. The CDR3 region has the DNA TGTGCCAGCAGCCCCCAGGACGGGTACGAGCAGTACTTC. The chain recombines TRBV28 with TRBJ2-7; D remains unclear. The CDR3 extends over 13 amino acids. Germline assignment: CDR1 MDHEN and CDR2 SYDVKM. V was clipped by 6 bases and J by 4 bases, with 13 bases between them.

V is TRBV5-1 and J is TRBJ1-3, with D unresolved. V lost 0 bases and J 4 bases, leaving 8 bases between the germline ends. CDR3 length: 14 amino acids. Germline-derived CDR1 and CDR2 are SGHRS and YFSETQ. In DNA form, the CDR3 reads TGCGCCAGCAGCTTGGATGCCCCCGGAAACACCATATATTTT. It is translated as CASSLDAPGNTIYF.

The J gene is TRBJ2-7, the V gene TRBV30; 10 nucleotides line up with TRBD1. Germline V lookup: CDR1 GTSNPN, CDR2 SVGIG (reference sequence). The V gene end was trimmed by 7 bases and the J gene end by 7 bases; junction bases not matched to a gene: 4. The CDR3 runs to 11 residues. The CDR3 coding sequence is TGTGCCTTAGGACAGGGGGGTGAGCAGTACTTC. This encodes CALGQGGEQYF.

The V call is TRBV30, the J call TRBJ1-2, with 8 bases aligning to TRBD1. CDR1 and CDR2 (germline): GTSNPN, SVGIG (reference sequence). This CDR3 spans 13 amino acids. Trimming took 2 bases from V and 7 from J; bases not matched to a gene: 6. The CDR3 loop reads CAWSSGQAGGYTF. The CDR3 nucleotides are TGTGCCTGGAGTTCGGGACAGGCAGGTGGCTACACCTTC.

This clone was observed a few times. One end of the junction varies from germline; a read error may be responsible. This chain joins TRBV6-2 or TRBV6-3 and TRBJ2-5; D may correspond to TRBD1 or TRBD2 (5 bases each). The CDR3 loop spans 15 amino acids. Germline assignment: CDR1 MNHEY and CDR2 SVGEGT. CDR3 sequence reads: CVSSYSRGLRGDQYF. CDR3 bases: TGTGTCAGCAGTTACTCGAGAGGCCTCCGGGGCGACCAGTACTTC.

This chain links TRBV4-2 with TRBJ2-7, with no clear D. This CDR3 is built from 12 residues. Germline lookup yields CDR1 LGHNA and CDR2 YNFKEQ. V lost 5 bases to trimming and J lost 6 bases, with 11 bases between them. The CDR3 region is CASSLVGSEQYF. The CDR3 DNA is TGTGCCAGCAGCTTAGTGGGTAGCGAGCAGTACTTC.

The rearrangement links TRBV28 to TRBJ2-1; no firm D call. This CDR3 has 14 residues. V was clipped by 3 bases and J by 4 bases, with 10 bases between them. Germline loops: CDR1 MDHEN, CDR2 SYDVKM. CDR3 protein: CASSFRLGYNEQFF. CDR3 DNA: TGTGCCAGCAGTTTCCGTCTCGGATACAATGAGCAGTTCTTC.

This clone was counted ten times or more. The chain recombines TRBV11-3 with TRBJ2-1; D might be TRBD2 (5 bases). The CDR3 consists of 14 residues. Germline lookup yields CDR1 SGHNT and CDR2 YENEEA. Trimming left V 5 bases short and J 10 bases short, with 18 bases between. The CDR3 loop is CASSPITSIGEQFF. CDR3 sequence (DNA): TGTGCCAGCAGCCCGATTACTAGTATTGGCGAGCAGTTCTTC.

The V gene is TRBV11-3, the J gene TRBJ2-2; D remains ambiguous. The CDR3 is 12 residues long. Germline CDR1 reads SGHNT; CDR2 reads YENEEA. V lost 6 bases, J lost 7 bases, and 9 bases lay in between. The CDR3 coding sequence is TGTGCCAGCAGTTTATACGGCGGGGAGCTGTTTTTT. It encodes CASSLYGGELFF.

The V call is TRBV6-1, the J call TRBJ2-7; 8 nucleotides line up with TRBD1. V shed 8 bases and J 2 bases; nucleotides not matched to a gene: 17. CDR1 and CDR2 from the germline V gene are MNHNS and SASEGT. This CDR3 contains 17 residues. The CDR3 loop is CASVGGQVRLQPYEQYF. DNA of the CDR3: TGTGCCAGCGTGGGGGGACAGGTGCGTTTACAACCCTACGAGCAGTACTTC.

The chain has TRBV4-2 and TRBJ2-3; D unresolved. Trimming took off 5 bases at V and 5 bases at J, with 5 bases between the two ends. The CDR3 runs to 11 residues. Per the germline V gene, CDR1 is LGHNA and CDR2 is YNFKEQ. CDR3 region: CASSSRDTQYF. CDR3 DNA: TGTGCCAGCAGCTCGAGAGATACGCAGTATTTT.

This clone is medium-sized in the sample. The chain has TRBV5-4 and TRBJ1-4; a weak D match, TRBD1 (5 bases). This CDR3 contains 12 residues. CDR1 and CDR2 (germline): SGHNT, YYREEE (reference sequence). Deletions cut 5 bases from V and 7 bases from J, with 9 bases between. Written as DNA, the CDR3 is TGTGCCAGCAGTTACGACAGTGAAAAACTGTTTTTT. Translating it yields CASSYDSEKLFF.

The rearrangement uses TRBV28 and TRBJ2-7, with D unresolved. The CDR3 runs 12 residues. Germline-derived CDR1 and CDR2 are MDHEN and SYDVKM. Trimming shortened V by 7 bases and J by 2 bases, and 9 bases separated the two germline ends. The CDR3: CASNGQTYEQYF. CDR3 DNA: TGTGCCAGCAATGGGCAGACCTACGAGCAGTACTTC.

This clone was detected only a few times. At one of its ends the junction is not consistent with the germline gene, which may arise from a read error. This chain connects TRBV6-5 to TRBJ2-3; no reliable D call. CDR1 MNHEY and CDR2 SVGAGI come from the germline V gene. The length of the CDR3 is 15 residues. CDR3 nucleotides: TGTGCCAGCAGTGACTCGGCCGGGAGCACAGATACGCAGTATTTT. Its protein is CASSDSAGSTDTQYF.

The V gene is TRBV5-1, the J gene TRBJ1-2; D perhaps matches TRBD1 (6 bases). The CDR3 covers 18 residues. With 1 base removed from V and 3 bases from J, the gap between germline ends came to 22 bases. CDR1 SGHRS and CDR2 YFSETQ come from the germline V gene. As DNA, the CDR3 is TGCGCCAGCAGCTTGATTTTCCATCTTTCGGGGGGGCACTATGGCTACACCTTC. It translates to CASSLIFHLSGGHYGYTF.

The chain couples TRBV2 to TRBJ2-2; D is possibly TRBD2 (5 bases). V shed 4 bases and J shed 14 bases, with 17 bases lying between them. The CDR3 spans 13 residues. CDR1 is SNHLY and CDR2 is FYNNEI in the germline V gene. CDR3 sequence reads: CASSVGLYGVLFF. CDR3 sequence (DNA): TGTGCCAGCAGTGTAGGGCTATACGGGGTCCTGTTTTTT.

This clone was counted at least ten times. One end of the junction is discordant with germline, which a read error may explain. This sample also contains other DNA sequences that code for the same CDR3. The DNA of the CDR3 is TGTGCCAGCAGCGCGACATTGAACACTGAGGCTTTCTTT. Translation gives CASSATLNTEAFF. The J gene is TRBJ1-1, the V gene TRBV9; D call uncertain. Germline CDR1 and CDR2: SGDLS and YYNGEE. This CDR3 region has 13 residues.

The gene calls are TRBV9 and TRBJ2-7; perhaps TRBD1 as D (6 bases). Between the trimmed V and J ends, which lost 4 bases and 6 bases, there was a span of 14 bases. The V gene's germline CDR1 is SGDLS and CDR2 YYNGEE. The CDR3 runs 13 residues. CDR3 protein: CASSFAVGAEQYF. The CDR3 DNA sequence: TGTGCCAGCAGCTTCGCGGTGGGGGCCGAGCAGTACTTC.

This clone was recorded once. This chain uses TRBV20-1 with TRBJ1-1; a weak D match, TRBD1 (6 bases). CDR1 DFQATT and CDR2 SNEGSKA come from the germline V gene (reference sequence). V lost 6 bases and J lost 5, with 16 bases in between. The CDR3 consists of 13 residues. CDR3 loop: CSAATGARTEAFF. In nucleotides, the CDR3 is TGCAGTGCGGCGACGGGGGCGCGAACTGAAGCTTTCTTT.

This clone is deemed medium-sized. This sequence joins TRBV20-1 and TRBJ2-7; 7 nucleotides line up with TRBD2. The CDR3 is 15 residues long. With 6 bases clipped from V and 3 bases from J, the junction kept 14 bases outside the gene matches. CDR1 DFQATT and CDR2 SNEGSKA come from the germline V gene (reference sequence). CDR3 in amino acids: CSARHGASGIYEQYF. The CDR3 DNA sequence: TGCAGTGCCCGACACGGGGCTAGCGGCATCTACGAGCAGTACTTC.

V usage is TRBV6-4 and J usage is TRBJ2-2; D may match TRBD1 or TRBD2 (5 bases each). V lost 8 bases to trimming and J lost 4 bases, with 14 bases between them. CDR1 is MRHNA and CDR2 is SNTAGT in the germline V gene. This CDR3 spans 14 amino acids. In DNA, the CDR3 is TGTGCCAGCCGAAGGGACGGCGGCACCGGGGAGCTGTTTTTT. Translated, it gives CASRRDGGTGELFF.

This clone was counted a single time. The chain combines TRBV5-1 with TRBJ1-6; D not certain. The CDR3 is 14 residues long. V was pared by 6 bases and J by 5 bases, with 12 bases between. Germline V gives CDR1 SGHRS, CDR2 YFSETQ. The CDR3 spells CASKMTQNNSPLHF. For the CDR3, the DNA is TGCGCCAGCAAGATGACACAGAATAATTCACCCCTCCACTTT.

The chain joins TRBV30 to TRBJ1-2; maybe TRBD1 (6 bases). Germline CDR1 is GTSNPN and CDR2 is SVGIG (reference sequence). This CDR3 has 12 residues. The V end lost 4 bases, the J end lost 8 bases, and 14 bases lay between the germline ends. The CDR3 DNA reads TGTGCCTGGAACAGGGCCCTGGGAGGCTACACCTTC. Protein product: CAWNRALGGYTF.

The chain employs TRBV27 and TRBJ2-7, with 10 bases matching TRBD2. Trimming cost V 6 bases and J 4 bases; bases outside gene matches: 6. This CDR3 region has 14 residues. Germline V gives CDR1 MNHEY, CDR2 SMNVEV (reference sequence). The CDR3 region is CASRPGTSVYEQYF. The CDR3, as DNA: TGTGCCAGCAGGCCCGGGACTAGCGTGTACGAGCAGTACTTC.

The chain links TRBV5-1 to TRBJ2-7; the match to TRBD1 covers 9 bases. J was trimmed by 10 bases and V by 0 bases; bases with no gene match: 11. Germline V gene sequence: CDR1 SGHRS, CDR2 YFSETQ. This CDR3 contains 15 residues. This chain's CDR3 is CASSLGGTGLYDQYF. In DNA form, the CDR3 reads TGCGCCAGCAGCTTGGGAGGGACAGGGTTATATGATCAGTACTTC.

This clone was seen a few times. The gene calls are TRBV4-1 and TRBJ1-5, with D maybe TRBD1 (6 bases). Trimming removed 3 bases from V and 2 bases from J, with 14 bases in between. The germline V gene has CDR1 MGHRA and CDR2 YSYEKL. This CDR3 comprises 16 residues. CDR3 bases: TGCGCCAGCAGCCAGGAGGGGGGCATAGGCAATCAGCCCCAGCATTTT. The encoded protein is CASSQEGGIGNQPQHF.

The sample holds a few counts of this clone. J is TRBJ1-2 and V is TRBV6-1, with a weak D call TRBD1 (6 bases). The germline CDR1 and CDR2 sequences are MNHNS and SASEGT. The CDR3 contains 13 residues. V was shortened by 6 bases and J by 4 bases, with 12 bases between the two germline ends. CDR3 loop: CASSPQGGYGYTF. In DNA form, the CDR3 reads TGTGCCAGCAGCCCACAGGGCGGCTATGGCTACACCTTC.

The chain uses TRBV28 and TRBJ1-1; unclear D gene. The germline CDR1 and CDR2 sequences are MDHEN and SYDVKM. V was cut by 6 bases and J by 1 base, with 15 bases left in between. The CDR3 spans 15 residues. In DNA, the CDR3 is TGTGCCAGCAGCGTGGTCGGTCATCAGAACACTGAAGCTTTCTTT. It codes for CASSVVGHQNTEAFF.

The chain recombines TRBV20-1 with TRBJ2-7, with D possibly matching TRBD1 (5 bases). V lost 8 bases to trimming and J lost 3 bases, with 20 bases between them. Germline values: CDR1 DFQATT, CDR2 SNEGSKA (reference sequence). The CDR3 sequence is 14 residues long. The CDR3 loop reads CSSNQQALGYEQYF. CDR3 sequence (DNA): TGCAGTTCTAATCAACAGGCCCTTGGCTACGAGCAGTACTTC.